A single sample gave rise to the 5 T cell receptor beta chains below, sequenced in a study of blood T cells in healthy people across ages. The second PCR ran roughly 6 to 11 cycles with a sample-barcoded 5' primer and J-beta primers. TCRdb ran MiXCR on the 5' RACE reads and lists one entry per CDR3 protein. The sample includes about 720,000 distinct CDR3 sequences, approximately 21% of them seen just once. The specimen sequenced was blood. These TCRs come from a man between 65 and 85 years old in good health.

A few counts support this clonotype. The chain is built from TRBV5-5 and TRBJ1-5, with a weak D call TRBD1 (5 bases). Germline lookup yields CDR1 SGHKS and CDR2 YYEKEE (reference sequence). Trimming removed 0 bases at V and 0 bases at J, with 10 bases between. This CDR3 spans 16 amino acids. CDR3 residues: CASSLGGAHSNQPQHF. The CDR3 nucleotides are TGTGCCAGCAGCTTGGGAGGGGCCCATAGCAATCAGCCCCAGCATTTT.

This chain links TRBV30 with TRBJ2-1; 7 bases fit TRBD1. Germline CDR1 GTSNPN, CDR2 SVGIG (reference sequence). The CDR3 is made up of 14 amino acids. V lost 3 bases, J lost 1 base, and 3 bases stayed unmatched. The CDR3 loop reads CAWRGTVSYNEQFF. CDR3 DNA sequence: TGTGCCTGGAGGGGGACAGTTTCCTACAATGAGCAGTTCTTC.

The V and J genes are TRBV15 and TRBJ2-2; no firm D call. Trimming cost V 0 bases and J 3 bases, with 8 bases left between them. The CDR3 is made up of 15 amino acids. Germline V CDR1 and CDR2: LNHNV, YYDKDF (reference sequence). As DNA, the CDR3 is TGTGCCACCAGCAGAGACGCAGGATACACCGGGGAGCTGTTTTTT. This translates into CATSRDAGYTGELFF.

The V gene is TRBV20-1, the J gene TRBJ2-1; D is perhaps TRBD2 (6 bases). V gave up 5 bases and J gave up 0 bases, with 14 bases separating them. Germline V lookup: CDR1 DFQATT, CDR2 SNEGSKA (reference sequence). There are 15 residues in the CDR3. This CDR3 reads CSAGDSLSSYNEQFF. The DNA of the CDR3 is TGCAGTGCTGGGGACTCCCTCAGCTCCTACAATGAGCAGTTCTTC.

This sequence joins TRBV5-1 and TRBJ1-4, with 9 bases identical to TRBD1. V shed 3 bases, J shed 2 bases, and the junction held 2 bases outside the gene matches. This CDR3 region has 15 residues. CDR1 and CDR2 from the germline V gene are SGHRS and YFSETQ. CDR3 sequence (DNA): TGCGCCAGCAGCTGGACAGGGGCTACTAATGAAAAACTGTTTTTT. Translating it yields CASSWTGATNEKLFF.